One sample yielded the 10 T cell receptor beta chains listed below, sequenced in a study of blood T cell repertoires in COVID-19. Here immunoSEQ multiplex PCR was the method, and the copy in TCRdb shows in-frame clones only, minus some. In the table there are 300,000 to 500,000 clones, 88% of which are singletons. The sequencing input was PBMCs or T cells enriched from blood (not recorded which). All receptors come from a woman in her 40s with acute COVID-19.

V usage is TRBV25-1 and J usage is TRBJ1-1; no reliable D call. V lost 8 bases and J lost 8, with 15 bases in between. The CDR3 has 12 residues. Germline-derived CDR1 and CDR2 are MGHDK and SYGVNS. Here the CDR3 reads CASRSQHTEAFF. The CDR3 DNA is TGTGCCAGCCGGAGTCAACATACCGAAGCTTTCTTT.

The chain uses TRBV27 and TRBJ1-4, with 8 bases lining up with TRBD1. J gave up 7 bases and V 6 bases, and 7 bases lay outside the gene matches. Looked up from germline, CDR1 is MNHEY and CDR2 is SMNVEV (reference sequence). The CDR3 totals 14 residues. As DNA, the CDR3 is TGTGCCAGCAGACCGGGACAGGTCGCTGAAAAACTGTTTTTT. This encodes CASRPGQVAEKLFF.

The rearrangement links TRBV5-4 to TRBJ2-1; TRBD2 might be the D (5 bases). In germline, CDR1 is SGHNT, CDR2 YYREEE (reference sequence). This CDR3 has 13 amino acids. V was clipped by 0 bases and J by 9 bases, with 10 bases between them. The CDR3 here is CASSLAWESEQFF. CDR3 nucleotides: TGTGCCAGCAGCTTGGCCTGGGAGTCTGAGCAGTTCTTC.

The chain couples TRBV7-9 to TRBJ1-2; D gene unclear. The CDR3 is made up of 15 amino acids. The V gene lost 4 bases and the J gene lost 8 bases, with 20 bases spanning the gap. Germline-derived CDR1 and CDR2 are SEHNR and FQNEAQ (reference sequence). DNA for the CDR3: TGTGCCAGCAGCTCAGGACTGCGTTCCTCGGAAGGCTACACCTTC. Its protein is CASSSGLRSSEGYTF.

CDR3 loop: CASSLETGVGNTIYF. The DNA of the CDR3 is TGCGCCAGCAGCTTAGAGACAGGGGTTGGAAACACCATATATTTT. V and J are TRBV5-1 and TRBJ1-3, with 8 bases matching TRBD1. With 2 bases clipped from V and 3 bases from J, the junction kept 4 bases outside the gene matches. This CDR3 region has 15 residues. Germline V gives CDR1 SGHRS, CDR2 YFSETQ.

The V gene is TRBV5-4, the J gene TRBJ1-6; 7 bases are a match to TRBD1. Trimming cost V 4 bases and J 8 bases; bases outside gene matches: 6. Per the germline V gene, CDR1 is SGHNT and CDR2 is YYREEE (reference sequence). This CDR3 is 14 amino acids long. The CDR3 nucleotides are TGTGCCAGCAGCCGCCGACAGGGTGATTCACCCCTCCACTTT. Translation gives CASSRRQGDSPLHF.

The V and J genes are TRBV9 and TRBJ1-6; tentatively, D is TRBD1 (5 bases). Germline V gene data show CDR1 as SGDLS and CDR2 as YYNGEE. The CDR3 is 14 amino acids. V lost 0 bases to trimming and J lost 8 bases, with 9 bases between them. The CDR3 loop reads CASSVGQFYSPLHF. For the CDR3, the DNA is TGTGCCAGCAGCGTAGGACAGTTCTATTCACCCCTCCACTTT.

J is TRBJ1-2 and V is TRBV18; no definite D call. Germline CDR1 is KGHSH and CDR2 is LQKENI. The CDR3 has 14 amino acids. V was trimmed by 3 bases and J by 0 bases, leaving 8 bases between them. CDR3 bases: TGTGCCAGCTCACCCGGACTTGCTAACTATGGCTACACCTTC. It codes for CASSPGLANYGYTF.

V usage is TRBV19 and J usage is TRBJ2-7, with 9 bases fitting TRBD1. With 5 bases clipped from V and 5 bases from J, the junction kept 10 bases outside the gene matches. Germline V CDR1 and CDR2: LNHDA, SQIVND (reference sequence). The CDR3 consists of 15 residues. The CDR3 region has the DNA TGTGCCAGTAGTCTAGGGACAGGGAGTAGGGACGAGCAGTACTTC. Residues: CASSLGTGSRDEQYF.

This chain joins TRBV5-1 and TRBJ2-5, with a possible D match to TRBD1 (5 bases). Germline V gene sequence: CDR1 SGHRS, CDR2 YFSETQ. The ends were cut back, 1 base at V and 7 bases at J, with 14 bases in the middle. This CDR3 region has 14 residues. The chain's CDR3 is CASSLSARDLTQYF. The CDR3 DNA reads as TGCGCCAGCAGCTTGTCTGCCAGGGATTTGACCCAGTACTTC.